This T cell receptor (beta chain) was identified during a study of cytomegalovirus exposure and HLA in healthy donors. This CDR3 spans 13 amino acids. With 3 bases removed from V and 6 bases from J, the gap between germline ends came to 14 bases. Germline CDR1 GTSNPN, CDR2 SVGIG (reference sequence). Amplification used 60 Vbeta primers and 13 Jbeta primers. Assay used: immunoSEQ multiplex PCR; TCRdb lists only in-frame clones, some missing. The sample carries some 95,000 clones, approximately 65% recorded once. The chain combines TRBV30 with TRBJ1-1; D perhaps matches TRBD1 (5 bases). Sequencing used PBMCs. This TCR was sampled from a man between 25 and 39 years old in good health and CMV-seronegative. CDR3 nucleotide sequence: TGTGCCTGGAGGCCCGCGGGACTCCCTGAAGCTTTCTTT. Translation gives CAWRPAGLPEAFF.